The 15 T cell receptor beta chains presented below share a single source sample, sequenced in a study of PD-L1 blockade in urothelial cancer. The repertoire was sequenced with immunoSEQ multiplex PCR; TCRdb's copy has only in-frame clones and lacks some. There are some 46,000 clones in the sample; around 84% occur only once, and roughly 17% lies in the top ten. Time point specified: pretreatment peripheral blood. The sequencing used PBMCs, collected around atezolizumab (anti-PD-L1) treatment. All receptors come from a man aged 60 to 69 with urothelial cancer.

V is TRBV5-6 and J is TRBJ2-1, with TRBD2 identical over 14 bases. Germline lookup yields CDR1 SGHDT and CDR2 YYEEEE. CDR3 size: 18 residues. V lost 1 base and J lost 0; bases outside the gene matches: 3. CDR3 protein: CASSLFGTSGSSYNEQFF. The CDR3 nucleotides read TGTGCCAGCAGCTTGTTCGGGACTAGCGGGAGCTCCTACAATGAGCAGTTCTTC. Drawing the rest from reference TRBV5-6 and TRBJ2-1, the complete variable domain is DAGVTQSPTHLIKTRGQQVTLRCSPKSGHDTVSWYQQALGQGPQFIFQYYEEEERQRGNFPDRFSGHQFPNYSSELNVNALLLGDSALYLCASSLFGTSGSSYNEQFFGPGTRLTVL.

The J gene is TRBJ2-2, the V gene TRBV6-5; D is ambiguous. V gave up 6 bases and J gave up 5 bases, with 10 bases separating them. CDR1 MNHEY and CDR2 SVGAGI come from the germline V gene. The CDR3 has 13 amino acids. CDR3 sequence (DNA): TGTGCCAGCAGCCCTACACAGACCGGGGAGCTGTTTTTT. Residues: CASSPTQTGELFF.

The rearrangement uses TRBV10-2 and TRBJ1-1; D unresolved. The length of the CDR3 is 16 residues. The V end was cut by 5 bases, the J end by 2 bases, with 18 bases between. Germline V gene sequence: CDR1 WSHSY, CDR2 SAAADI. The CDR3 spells CASSPLGRGSNTEAFF. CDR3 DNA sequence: TGCGCCAGCAGTCCCCTTGGACGGGGAAGTAACACTGAAGCTTTCTTT.

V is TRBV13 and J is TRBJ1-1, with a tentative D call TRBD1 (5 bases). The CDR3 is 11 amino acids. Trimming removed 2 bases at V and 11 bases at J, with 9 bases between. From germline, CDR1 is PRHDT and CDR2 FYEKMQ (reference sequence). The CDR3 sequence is CASSLQGWAFF. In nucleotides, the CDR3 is TGTGCCAGCAGCTTACAGGGTTGGGCTTTCTTT.

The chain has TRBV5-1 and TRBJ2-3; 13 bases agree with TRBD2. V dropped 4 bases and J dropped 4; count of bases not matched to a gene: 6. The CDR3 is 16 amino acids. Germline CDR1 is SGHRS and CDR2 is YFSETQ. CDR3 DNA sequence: TGCGCCAGCAGCACCGGACTAGCGGGAGAGGCAGATACGCAGTATTTT. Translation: CASSTGLAGEADTQYF.

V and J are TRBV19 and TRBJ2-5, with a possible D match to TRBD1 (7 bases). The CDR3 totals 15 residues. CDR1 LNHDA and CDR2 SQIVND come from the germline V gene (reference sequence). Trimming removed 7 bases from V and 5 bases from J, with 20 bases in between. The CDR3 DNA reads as TGTGCCAGTACCAGGGGGACTCAACCTTCCGAGACCCAGTACTTC. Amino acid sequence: CASTRGTQPSETQYF.

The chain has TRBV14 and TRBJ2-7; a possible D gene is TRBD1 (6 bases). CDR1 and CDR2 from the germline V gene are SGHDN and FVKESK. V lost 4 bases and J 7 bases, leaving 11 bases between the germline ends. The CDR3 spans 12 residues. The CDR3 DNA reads TGTGCCAGCAGCCTGGGGGCGTATGAGCAGTACTTC. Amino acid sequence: CASSLGAYEQYF.

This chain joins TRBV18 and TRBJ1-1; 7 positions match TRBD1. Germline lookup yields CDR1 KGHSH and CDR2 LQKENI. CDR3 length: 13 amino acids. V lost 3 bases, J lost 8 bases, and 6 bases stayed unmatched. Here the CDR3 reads CASSPRGVGEAFF. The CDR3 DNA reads TGTGCCAGCTCACCCAGGGGGGTGGGGGAAGCTTTCTTT.

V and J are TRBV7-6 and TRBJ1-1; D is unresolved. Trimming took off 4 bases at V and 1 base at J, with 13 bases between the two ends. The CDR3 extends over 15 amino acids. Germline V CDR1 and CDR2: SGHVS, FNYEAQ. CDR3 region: CASSSAIGGNTEAFF. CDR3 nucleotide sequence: TGTGCCAGCAGCTCGGCCATTGGAGGGAACACTGAAGCTTTCTTT.

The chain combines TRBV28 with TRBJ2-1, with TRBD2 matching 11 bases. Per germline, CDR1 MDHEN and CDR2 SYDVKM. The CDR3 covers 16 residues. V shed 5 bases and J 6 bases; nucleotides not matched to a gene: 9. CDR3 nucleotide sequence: TGTGCCAGCAGTGCCAAACTAGCGGGGGTAGTCAATGAGCAGTTCTTC. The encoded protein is CASSAKLAGVVNEQFF.

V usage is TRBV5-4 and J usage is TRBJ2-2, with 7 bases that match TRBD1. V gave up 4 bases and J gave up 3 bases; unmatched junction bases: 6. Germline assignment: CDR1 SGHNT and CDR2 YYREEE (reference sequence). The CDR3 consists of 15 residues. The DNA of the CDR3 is TGTGCCAGCAGCGCCCGGACAGGCCACACCGGGGAGCTGTTTTTT. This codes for CASSARTGHTGELFF.

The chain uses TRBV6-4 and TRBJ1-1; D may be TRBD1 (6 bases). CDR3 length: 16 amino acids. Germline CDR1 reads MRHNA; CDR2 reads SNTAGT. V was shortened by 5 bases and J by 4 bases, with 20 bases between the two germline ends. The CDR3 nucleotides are TGTGCCAGCAGTTACACTTTTGGGGGCGCGAGCACTGAAGCTTTCTTT. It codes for CASSYTFGGASTEAFF.

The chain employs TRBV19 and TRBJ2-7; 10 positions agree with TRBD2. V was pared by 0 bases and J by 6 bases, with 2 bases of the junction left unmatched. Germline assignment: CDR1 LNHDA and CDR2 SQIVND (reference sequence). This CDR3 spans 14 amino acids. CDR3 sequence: CASSIDSGRGEQYF. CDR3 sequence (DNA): TGTGCCAGTAGTATAGACAGCGGGAGGGGCGAGCAGTACTTC.

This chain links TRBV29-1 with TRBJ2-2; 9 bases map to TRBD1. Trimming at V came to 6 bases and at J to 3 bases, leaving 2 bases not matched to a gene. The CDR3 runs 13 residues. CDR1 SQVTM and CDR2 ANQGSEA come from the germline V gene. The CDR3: CSVGTGYTGELFF. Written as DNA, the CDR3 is TGCAGCGTAGGGACAGGGTACACCGGGGAGCTGTTTTTT.

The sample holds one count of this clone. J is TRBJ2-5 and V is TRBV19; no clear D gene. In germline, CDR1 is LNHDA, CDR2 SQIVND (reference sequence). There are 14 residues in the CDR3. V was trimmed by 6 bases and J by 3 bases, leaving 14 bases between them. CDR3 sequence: CASRSLAVEETQYF. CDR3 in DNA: TGTGCCAGTAGGTCGTTGGCAGTCGAAGAGACCCAGTACTTC.